These T cell receptor beta chains were read from a single sample in a study of T-cell memory formation after mild COVID-19. TCRdb fed the 5' RACE reads into MiXCR, producing one record per CDR3 protein. This table holds around 200,000 distinct CDR3 sequences, more than 15% found once. Material for sequencing was PBMCs or a T cell subset sorted from them (not recorded which). The source is an adult woman who had mild COVID-19 (a few samples of this study predate the infection). Cell type and time point are not known. CDR3s include the opening cysteine and the closing phenylalanine or tryptophan. Each record gives: clone size, D gene, V gene, J gene, CDR3 protein, CDR3 DNA. The D gene is left open where the match is weak. Only part of the rows carry a size: once, few, many, or a class if the clone is expanded.

-,TRBD2,TRBV10-3,TRBJ2-1,CAISDLGLAGDNEQFF,TGTGCCATCAGTGACTTAGGACTAGCGGGGGACAATGAGCAGTTCTTC
-,-,TRBV27,TRBJ2-1,CASGVRGNEQFF,TGTGCCAGCGGGGTCAGGGGAAATGAGCAGTTCTTC
few,-,TRBV3-1,TRBJ2-3,CASSWTLTDTQYF,TGTGCCAGCAGCTGGACCTTAACAGATACGCAGTATTTT
few,-,TRBV2,TRBJ2-1,CASSEHNEQFF,TGTGCCAGCAGTGAGCACAATGAGCAGTTCTTC
-,-,TRBV7-2,TRBJ1-5,CASSLVVDQPQHF,TGTGCCAGCAGCTTAGTAGTAGATCAGCCCCAGCATTTT
-,TRBD1,TRBV2,TRBJ2-7,CASSALGQGYEQYF,TGTGCCAGCAGTGCCTTGGGACAGGGTTACGAGCAGTACTTC
few,-,TRBV12-3/TRBV12-4,TRBJ1-5,CASRAGTDSNQPQHF,TGTGCCAGCAGGGCAGGGACTGACAGCAATCAGCCCCAGCATTTT
few,-,TRBV6-1,TRBJ1-1,CASTVTGNTEAFF,TGTGCCAGCACCGTCACAGGGAACACTGAAGCTTTCTTT
once,-,TRBV19,TRBJ1-1,CASGWVSEAFF,TGTGCCAGTGGATGGGTGTCTGAAGCTTTCTTT
few,TRBD1,TRBV5-5,TRBJ1-2,CASSWDRRGYSYTF,TGTGCCAGCAGTTGGGACAGGAGGGGCTATAGCTACACCTTC
many,TRBD2,TRBV12-3/TRBV12-4,TRBJ2-5,CASSSSGGETQYF,TGTGCCAGCAGTTCAAGCGGGGGGGAGACCCAGTACTTC
-,TRBD2,TRBV29-1,TRBJ2-1,CSGGTSGGSYNEQFF,TGCAGCGGGGGAACTAGCGGGGGCTCCTACAATGAGCAGTTCTTC
once,-,TRBV5-1,TRBJ1-2,CASSLRSNYGYTF,TGCGCCAGCAGCTTGAGAAGTAACTATGGCTACACCTTC
-,-,TRBV6-2/TRBV6-3,TRBJ2-7,CASSHAPHEQYF,TGTGCCAGCAGTCACGCGCCACACGAGCAGTACTTC
-,-,TRBV6-5,TRBJ2-3,CASSYSIPTGTGTDTQYF,TGTGCCAGCAGTTACTCGATCCCGACAGGGACTGGCACAGATACGCAGTATTTT
-,TRBD1,TRBV5-1,TRBJ2-7,CASSYQGAYEQYF,TGCGCCAGCAGTTATCAGGGGGCCTACGAGCAGTACTTC
-,-,TRBV7-2,TRBJ2-3,CASSIRNTQYF,TGTGCCAGCAGCATACGAAATACGCAGTATTTT
-,-,TRBV5-5,TRBJ2-7,CASSLDGAGARDF,TGTGCCAGCAGCTTGGATGGCGCGGGGGCAAGGGACTTC